Sequencing of this TCR beta chain was carried out in a study of blood T cells in healthy people across ages. Whole-study results and caveats: Measured against age, TCR beta diversity per million T cells decreased in a roughly linear manner. Long-lived donors exceeded aged donors in naive CD4+ cells and diversity.

In its sample, this clonotype was seen a few times. Antigen unknown. Then a second PCR, running roughly 7 to 12 cycles, was carried out with a sample-barcoded 5' primer and a J-beta primer mix. MiXCR, run by TCRdb on the 5' RACE reads, gives a single entry per CDR3 protein. The sample consists of 1.5 million to 2 million distinct CDR3 sequences, approximately 30% of them appearing once. This CDR3 is 15 amino acids long. V was clipped by 9 bases and J by 1 base, with 18 bases between them. Donors were healthy Caucasian individuals from Russia aged about 6 to 95. The clonotype comes from a woman aged 25 to 39 in good health. Material for sequencing was blood. The chain uses TRBV12-3 or TRBV12-4 and TRBJ1-1; tentative D call: TRBD1 (5 bases). In nucleotides, the CDR3 is TGTGCCAGTCATAATCCAGGGCCACAGAACACTGAAGCTTTCTTT. Translated, it gives CASHNPGPQNTEAFF.